The 17 T cell receptor beta chains in this list originate from one sample, sequenced in a study of regulatory T cells in long-lasting Graves disease. The time point is: persistent/refractory GD, antithyroid drugs over 5 years with positive TRAb. Isolated PBMC RNA provided the starting material for the TCR library. With iRepertoire HTBI primers and Arm-PCR of CDR3 regions, TCR beta libraries were built. One entry per CDR3 protein results from TCRdb running MiXCR on the multiplex PCR reads. The sample records a few hundred thousand distinct CDR3 sequences, roughly 25% being singletons. The material was peripheral blood mononuclear cells (PBMCs), obtained when the disease was refractory, from a patient treated with antithyroid drugs. Receptor source: a woman between 40 and 55 years old with Graves disease.

J is TRBJ2-7 and V is TRBV18; D is unresolved. The CDR3 spans 14 residues. In germline, CDR1 is KGHSH, CDR2 LQKENI. V shed 6 bases and J shed 1 base, with 13 bases lying between them. The CDR3 protein is CASSKPGGSYEQYF. In DNA form, the CDR3 reads TGTGCCAGCTCCAAACCTGGCGGATCCTACGAGCAGTACTTC.

In regard to this clonotype: Germline is not matched at one junction end, which may reflect a read error. This rearrangement joins TRBV20-1 to TRBJ1-3; D is perhaps TRBD1 (5 bases). Per the germline V gene, CDR1 is DFQATT and CDR2 is SNEGSKA (reference sequence). The CDR3 extends over 12 amino acids. The CDR3 loop is CSAAGEGTTIYF. The CDR3 DNA sequence: TGCAGTGCTGCGGGGGAAGGAACCACCATATATTTT.

This clonotype was observed at least ten times. V is TRBV3-1 and J is TRBJ1-4; possible D gene TRBD1, 6 bases. V lost 3 bases and J 5 bases, leaving 10 bases between the germline ends. CDR1 is LGHDT, CDR2 YNNKEL, per germline (reference sequence). The CDR3 totals 14 residues. The CDR3 coding sequence is TGTGCCAGCAGCCATGCAGGACAGAATGAAAAACTGTTTTTT. It codes for CASSHAGQNEKLFF.

This clonotype appeared once. The rearrangement links TRBV11-2 to TRBJ2-7; D gene uncertain. The CDR3 has 16 amino acids. CDR1 is SGHAT and CDR2 is FQNNGV in the germline V gene. Trimming pared 5 bases from V and 2 bases from J, leaving 19 bases between. The CDR3 loop reads CASSPRAIFLPYEQYF. CDR3 coding DNA: TGTGCCAGCAGCCCTAGAGCGATTTTTTTACCCTACGAGCAGTACTTC.

This sequence joins TRBV20-1 and TRBJ1-1, with 8 bases fitting TRBD1. Germline V gene lookup returns CDR1 DFQATT and CDR2 SNEGSKA (reference sequence). The CDR3 loop spans 16 amino acids. Unmatched junction bases numbered 14, after V lost 8 bases and J lost 0 bases. CDR3 DNA: TGCAGTCTCGGGGGACAGGACCGGAATCTGAACACTGAAGCTTTCTTT. It codes for CSLGGQDRNLNTEAFF.

This clonotype was detected ten times or more. This chain joins TRBV2 and TRBJ2-5; 10 bases fit TRBD2. The V gene's germline CDR1 is SNHLY and CDR2 FYNNEI. With 8 bases clipped from V and 4 bases from J, the junction kept 7 bases outside the gene matches. This CDR3 spans 14 amino acids. The CDR3 spells CASFWLAGVETQYF. CDR3 DNA: TGTGCCAGCTTTTGGCTAGCGGGAGTAGAGACCCAGTACTTC.

Note on this clonotype: One end of the junction does not line up with germline, which may come from a read error. This chain uses TRBV2 with TRBJ2-7, with TRBD2 matching 7 bases. Germline CDR1 reads SNHLY; CDR2 reads FYNNEI. This CDR3 has 17 residues. The CDR3 loop reads CASSQDGPSGLSYEQYF. The CDR3 nucleotides read TGCGCCAGCAGCCAAGATGGTCCTAGCGGCCTCTCCTACGAGCAGTACTTC. Combining the CDR3 with reference TRBV2 and TRBJ2-7 gives the whole variable domain EPEVTQTPSHQVTQMGQEVILRCVPISNHLYFYWYRQILGQKVEFLVSFYNNEISEKSEIFDDQFSVERPDGSNFTLKIRSTKLEDSAMYFCASSQDGPSGLSYEQYFGPGTRLTVT.

V and J are TRBV7-2 and TRBJ1-5; tentatively, D is TRBD1 (6 bases). V dropped 1 base and J dropped 8 bases, with 12 bases sitting between them. CDR3 length: 14 amino acids. Germline loops: CDR1 SGHTA, CDR2 FQGNSA. CDR3 in amino acids: CASSLGGAYKPQHF. DNA of the CDR3: TGTGCCAGCAGCTTAGGGGGGGCTTATAAGCCCCAGCATTTT.

This clonotype was seen only a few times. The chain recombines TRBV27 with TRBJ1-5; D is possibly TRBD1 (5 bases). V lost 8 bases to trimming and J lost 1 base, with 12 bases between them. There are 14 residues in the CDR3. Germline V gene sequence: CDR1 MNHEY, CDR2 SMNVEV (reference sequence). CDR3 nucleotide sequence: TGTGCCAGCGGCGGCAGACAGAGCAATCAGCCCCAGCATTTT. Its translation: CASGGRQSNQPQHF.

This chain connects TRBV28 to TRBJ1-4, with a tentative D call TRBD1 (6 bases). Germline CDR1 and CDR2: MDHEN and SYDVKM. The CDR3 extends over 17 amino acids. V was shortened by 4 bases and J by 6 bases, with 21 bases between the two germline ends. The CDR3: CASSSPFRGPWDEKLFF. In DNA, the CDR3 is TGTGCCAGCAGTTCCCCCTTTCGGGGGCCCTGGGATGAAAAACTGTTTTTT.

This clonotype was observed many times. The rearrangement joins TRBV12-3 or TRBV12-4 to TRBJ1-5, with D hard to call. V was shortened by 7 bases and J by 1 base, with 11 bases between the two germline ends. This CDR3 has 14 amino acids. The CDR3 sequence: CASNQYPSNQPQHF. The CDR3 region has the DNA TGTGCCAGCAACCAGTACCCCAGCAATCAGCCCCAGCATTTT.

Points on this clonotype: Because it lacks the conserved phenylalanine or tryptophan at the end, this CDR3 is likely a read error. The V call is TRBV20-1, the J call TRBJ2-2, with D possibly TRBD1 on 6 matching bases. This CDR3 contains 14 residues. V shed 4 bases and J shed 5 bases, with 14 bases lying between them. In germline, CDR1 is DFQATT, CDR2 SNEGSKA (reference sequence). DNA for the CDR3: TGCAGTGCTAACACAGGGAAAAGAACCGGGGAGCTGTTTCTT. It codes for CSANTGKRTGELFL.

This clonotype came up many times. The chain uses TRBV12-5 and TRBJ1-2, with TRBD1 as a possible D gene (5 bases). Germline lookup yields CDR1 LGHNT and CDR2 FRNRAP. The CDR3 runs to 13 residues. The V end was cut by 6 bases, the J end by 7 bases, with 15 bases between. This CDR3 is CASGSGAQGGYTF. CDR3 nucleotides: TGTGCTAGTGGGTCCGGGGCCCAGGGTGGCTACACCTTC.

The chain links TRBV7-8 to TRBJ2-6; D is perhaps TRBD1 (6 bases). From germline, CDR1 is SGHVS and CDR2 FQNEAQ. The CDR3 contains 17 residues. Between the trimmed V and J ends, which lost 5 bases and 3 bases, there was a span of 17 bases. The CDR3 DNA follows: TGTGCCAGCAGCCTCCAACCCCCAGGGGATGGGGCCAACGTCCTGACTTTC. The encoded protein is CASSLQPPGDGANVLTF.

This clonotype has at least ten counts. The V call is TRBV6-2 or TRBV6-3, the J call TRBJ1-3, with D unresolved. The CDR3 length is 16 residues. The germline CDR1 and CDR2 sequences are MNHEY and SVGEGT. Trimming left V 5 bases short and J 4 bases short, with 18 bases between. The CDR3: CASSPRPREGGNTIYF. The CDR3 nucleotides are TGTGCCAGCAGTCCCCGGCCGAGGGAAGGGGGAAACACCATATATTTT.

This rearrangement joins TRBV7-9 to TRBJ1-1; D not certain. The CDR3 spans 16 residues. From germline, CDR1 is SEHNR and CDR2 FQNEAQ (reference sequence). V dropped 2 bases and J dropped 0 bases, with 13 bases sitting between them. DNA for the CDR3: TGTGCCAGCAGCTTATCCGATCCCCGACTGAACACTGAAGCTTTCTTT. This gives the protein CASSLSDPRLNTEAFF.

This chain joins TRBV30 and TRBJ2-4; D unresolved. The germline V gene has CDR1 GTSNPN and CDR2 SVGIG (reference sequence). Trimming took 3 bases from V and 0 from J, leaving 6 bases between them. The CDR3 spans 13 residues. CDR3 sequence (DNA): TGTGCCTGGAGCCCCCTAGCCAAAAACATTCAGTACTTC. It translates to CAWSPLAKNIQYF. Drawing the rest from reference TRBV30 and TRBJ2-4, the complete variable domain is SQTIHQWPATLVQPVGSPLSLECTVEGTSNPNLYWYRQAAGRGLQLLFYSVGIGQISSEVPQNLSASRPQDRQFILSSKKLLLSDSGFYLCAWSPLAKNIQYFGAGTRLSVL.